Listed below are T cell receptor beta chains from one sample, sequenced in a study of cytomegalovirus exposure and HLA in healthy donors. The data were produced by immunoSEQ multiplex PCR, yet TCRdb's version contains in-frame clones alone and is incomplete. The sample carries roughly 180,000 clones, roughly 77% recorded once. Specimen: PBMCs. These receptors all stem from a middle-aged woman in good health and CMV-seropositive. The CDR3 runs from the conserved cysteine through the conserved F or W. D genes are given only for firm matches. Size tells how often a clone was seen (once, few, many) or the class of an expanded clone, and some rows leave it out.

TRBJ2-1 | TRBD2 | TRBV2 | - | TGTGCCAGCAGCGGGGCTAGCGGGAGGAGTAATGAGCAGTTCTTC | CASSGASGRSNEQFF
TRBJ2-5 | TRBD2 | TRBV19 | - | TGTGCCAGTAGTATCACTAGCGGGAGAGGGGAGACCCAGTACTTC | CASSITSGRGETQYF
TRBJ1-4 | TRBD1 | TRBV11-2 | - | TGTGCCAGCAGGGGCGAGGGGGCTTTTGAAAAACTGTTTTTT | CASRGEGAFEKLFF
TRBJ1-5 | - | TRBV7-2 | - | TGTGCCAGCAGCCTAAGTGGGGGAGGGGATCAGCCCCAGCATTTT | CASSLSGGGDQPQHF
TRBJ2-1 | TRBD1 | TRBV19 | - | TGTGCCAGTAGTGACACCCTGACAGGGGGCTTCAATGAGCAGTTCTTC | CASSDTLTGGFNEQFF
TRBJ2-7 | TRBD1 | TRBV28 | few | TGTGCCAGCAGTCGACAGGGGTACGCCTACGAGCAGTACTTC | CASSRQGYAYEQYF
TRBJ2-1 | - | TRBV5-1 | few | TGCGCCAGCAGCTTAGACAGTATGACCGGCAATGAGCAGTTCTTC | CASSLDSMTGNEQFF
TRBJ2-3 | TRBD2 | TRBV7-7 | few | TGTGCTAGCGGGCTAGCGGGAAACCCTACGCAGTATTTT | CASGLAGNPTQYF
TRBJ2-1 | TRBD1 | TRBV7-3 | - | TGTGCCAGCAGCTTAACTAGTGGGACAGGGTGGATCTTC | CASSLTSGTGWIF
TRBJ1-3 | - | TRBV25-1 | - | TGTGCCAGCCGGGGTCCCGTCTCTGGAAACACCATATATTTT | CASRGPVSGNTIYF
TRBJ2-5 | TRBD1 | TRBV30 | - | TGTGCCTGGGATTTACAGGGGCTAATAGGGACCCAGTACTTC | CAWDLQGLIGTQYF
TRBJ1-2 | - | TRBV28 | - | TGTGCCAGCAGTTTACCGGCAGGGCAGGTGGACTACACCTTC | CASSLPAGQVDYTF
TRBJ2-7 | - | TRBV18 | few | TGTGCCAGCTCACCCCCTGTTGGAGGGGGCCCCTACGAGCAGTACTTC | CASSPPVGGGPYEQYF
TRBJ2-1 | TRBD2 | TRBV28 | few | TGTGCCAGCAGTTTAGGACTGGGTCTAGCGGGATTGTTCTTC | CASSLGLGLAGLFF
TRBJ2-7 | - | TRBV30 | - | TGTGCCTGGAGTGTAGCCGGGGTCTACGAGCAGTACTTC | CAWSVAGVYEQYF
TRBJ1-3 | - | TRBV6-1 | - | TGTGCCAGCAGGCAGGGGTTACCTGGAAACACCATATATTTT | CASRQGLPGNTIYF
TRBJ1-2 | TRBD1 | TRBV7-2 | - | TGTGCCAGCAGCGAGACAGGGGACTATGGCTACACCTTC | CASSETGDYGYTF
TRBJ2-7 | - | TRBV15 | - | TGTGCCACCAGCAGAGGGGGACAACTCTCCTACGAGCAGTACTTC | CATSRGGQLSYEQYF
TRBJ2-1 | TRBD2 | TRBV27 | - | TGTGCCAGCAGCTTAGGGGGACTAGCGGACTACAATGAGCAGTTCTTC | CASSLGGLADYNEQFF
TRBJ1-2 | - | TRBV6-6 | - | - | CANQGNYGCTF
TRBJ2-7 | TRBD1 | TRBV10-2 | - | TGCGCCAGCAGTAAGTTAGGGGGCGGCGAGCAGTACTTC | CASSKLGGGEQYF
TRBJ2-1 | TRBD2 | TRBV5-1 | - | TGCGCCAGCAGCTTGGGTGCGGGAGGGTACAATGAGCAGTTCTTC | CASSLGAGGYNEQFF
TRBJ2-7 | TRBD1 | TRBV29-1 | - | TGCAGCGCCCGGGGTGGGACAGGGTTCCGCGAGCAGTACTTC | CSARGGTGFREQYF
TRBJ2-7 | - | TRBV4-2 | - | TGTGCCAGCAGCCCTGGCGTGCAGGCCCCCTACGAGCAGTACTTC | CASSPGVQAPYEQYF
TRBJ2-2 | - | TRBV2 | - | TGTGCCAGCAGGGCTAGCGAGAACACCGGGGAGCTGTTTTTT | CASRASENTGELFF
TRBJ1-2 | TRBD1 | TRBV28 | - | TGTGCCAGCAGGGGACAGAACTATGGCTACACCTTC | CASRGQNYGYTF
TRBJ2-1 | TRBD2 | TRBV7-6 | - | TGTGCCAGCAGCCTCCCCTGGACTAGCGGGAGATACGATGAGCAGTTCTTC | CASSLPWTSGRYDEQFF
TRBJ1-1 | - | TRBV18 | - | TGTGCCAGCTCTCTCGGGGGGCTGGACACTGAAGCTTTCTTT | CASSLGGLDTEAFF
TRBJ2-7 | TRBD2 | TRBV5-4 | - | TGTGCCAGCAGCTTGAGCGGGGTTGATCGCTACGAGCAGTACTTC | CASSLSGVDRYEQYF
TRBJ2-2 | TRBD2 | TRBV2 | - | TGTGCCAGCTTAGCGGGCCCGAACACCGGGGAGCTGTTTTTT | CASLAGPNTGELFF
TRBJ2-5 | TRBD1 | TRBV18 | - | TGTGCCAGCTCACCTGGGACAGGGGAGACCCAGTACTTC | CASSPGTGETQYF
TRBJ2-3 | - | TRBV7-3 | - | TGTGCCAGCAGCTTAATTCCAAGCACAGATACGCAGTATTTT | CASSLIPSTDTQYF
TRBJ1-2 | - | TRBV4-2 | - | TGTGCCAGCAGCCTGGAGACGGGTTATGGCTACACCTTC | CASSLETGYGYTF
TRBJ2-6 | TRBD1 | TRBV5-4 | - | TGTGCCAGCAGCCCTCGACAGGGGACTGGGGCCAACGTCCTGACTTTC | CASSPRQGTGANVLTF
TRBJ2-7 | TRBD1 | TRBV28 | - | TGTGCCACCACCACCCCGGCGACAGGGGCCAACGAGCAGTACTTC | CATTTPATGANEQYF
TRBJ1-4 | - | TRBV19 | few | TGTGCCAGTAGCGAACAGCTTCTTAATGAAAAACTGTTTTTT | CASSEQLLNEKLFF
TRBJ2-7 | TRBD1 | TRBV7-2 | - | TGTGCCAGCAGCCGTCCAGGGGGCTCCGAGCAGTACTTC | CASSRPGGSEQYF
TRBJ2-1 | TRBD2 | TRBV7-8 | - | TGTGCCAGCAGCAGAACTAGCGGAAAGCCCAATGAGCAGTTCTTC | CASSRTSGKPNEQFF
TRBJ1-1 | TRBD1 | TRBV15 | - | TGTGCCACCAGCAGAGCCTCAGGGGGCCTCACTGAAGCTTTCTTT | CATSRASGGLTEAFF
TRBJ2-7 | TRBD1 | TRBV18 | - | TGTGCCAGCTCACAGTCTCGGGGACAGGGAGCCGAGCAGTACTTC | CASSQSRGQGAEQYF
TRBJ1-2 | - | TRBV27 | once | TGTGCCAGCAGAGGACAGAAGACGAGTTATGGCTACACCTTC | CASRGQKTSYGYTF
TRBJ2-7 | TRBD1 | TRBV5-6 | once | TGTGCCAGCAGTTCTACAGGGGTTGGAAGCTACGAGCAGTACTTC | CASSSTGVGSYEQYF
TRBJ1-2 | - | TRBV9 | - | TGTGCCAGCGGAGCATCCATAAGGACAGCAAAAATTGTTGTGGGGGCCTATGGCTACACCTTC | CASGASIRTAKIVVGAYGYTF
TRBJ2-1 | TRBD2 | TRBV19 | - | TGTGCCAGTAGTCCCCGTGAGACTAGCTTAAATGAGCAGTTCTTC | CASSPRETSLNEQFF
TRBJ2-7 | - | TRBV28 | - | TGTGCCAGTAAGAGACAGGCAAACTCCTACGAGCAGTACTTC | CASKRQANSYEQYF
TRBJ2-3 | TRBD2 | TRBV6-1 | once | TGTGCCAGCAGTGAACGCGGGAGAGGGATCGGCACAGATACGCAGTATTTT | CASSERGRGIGTDTQYF
TRBJ1-5 | TRBD1 | TRBV19 | once | TGTGCCAGCACCGCCGGACAGGGGGCCAACAATCAGCCCCAGCATTTT | CASTAGQGANNQPQHF
TRBJ1-3 | - | TRBV21-1 | - | TGTGCCAGCAGCAAACGGCCTAGCTCTGGAAACACCATATATTTT | CASSKRPSSGNTIYF